This TCR beta chain was sequenced in a study of OX40 agonist ivuxolimab in advanced cancers. Study in general: Patients achieving partial responses numbered three: one hepatocellular carcinoma case and two cutaneous melanoma cases.

Profiled with immunoSEQ multiplex PCR; TCRdb holds only in-frame clones, not every one. This repertoire shows roughly 46,000 clones, about 88% found once; its top ten account for approximately 12%. The V gene lost 5 bases and the J gene lost 7 bases, with 8 bases spanning the gap. This CDR3 is built from 10 residues. Germline values: CDR1 DFQATT, CDR2 SNEGSKA (reference sequence). The specimen comprised CD4+ or CD8+ T cells sorted from blood, sampled in a trial of the OX40 agonist ivuxolimab. This sequence was found in an adult with an advanced solid tumor such as melanoma, head and neck, liver or kidney cancer. The chain recombines TRBV20-1 with TRBJ1-2; D is ambiguous. The DNA for the CDR3 is TGCAGTGCTTATGTTGGTGGCTACACCTTC. It yields the protein CSAYVGGYTF.